The present entry profiles one T cell receptor beta chain with its context. The target antigen is unknown. This entry belongs to a study of T cell repertoires in cytomegalovirus infection. Study overall: Well-studied HLA-B-restricted CMV epitopes were used in the study alongside recently identified HLA-C-restricted ones. Indicated by public TCR beta signatures were CMV infection and matching HLA type. Study-level findings and limits: Identification of carriers of CMV plus the relevant HLA was performed using cumulative public TCR beta family frequency. The ex vivo response was dominated by HLA-C-restricted CMV-specific TCR beta clonotypes.

TCRdb independently ran MiXCR on the reads; one entry per CDR3 protein. The sample includes about 480,000 distinct CDR3 sequences, around 35% seen only once; the top ten take about a sixth. The receptor was derived from a human donor in good health (CMV status not recorded). Some clones in this sample may be carry-over from other donors' samples. The material was cultured PBMCs, obtained from culture after CMV antigen stimulation.

The CDR3 DNA is TGTGCCAGCAACCCTATGGGGACAGGGAGGAACTACGAGCAGTACTTC. Translated, it gives CASNPMGTGRNYEQYF. The J gene is TRBJ2-7, the V gene TRBV27; 9 bases are shared with TRBD1. This CDR3 contains 16 residues. Germline V gene lookup returns CDR1 MNHEY and CDR2 SMNVEV (reference sequence). Trimming cost V 7 bases and J 3 bases; bases outside gene matches: 13.